The rows below give T cell receptor beta chains drawn from one sample of a study of cytomegalovirus exposure and HLA in healthy donors. Sequencing was performed with immunoSEQ multiplex PCR; in TCRdb, only in-frame clones are kept and a portion is missing. The sample lists some 320,000 clones, around 90% occurring once. Material for sequencing was PBMCs. These TCRs come from a woman in her thirties in good health and CMV-seropositive. Each CDR3 is given with its conserved first and last residue.

j_gene: TRBJ2-7
len: 19
v_gene: TRBV11-2
CDR3aa: CASSSETWTLAGVFYEQYF

j_gene: TRBJ2-2
len: 12
v_gene: TRBV2
CDR3aa: CASLSGTGELFF

j_gene: TRBJ2-3
len: 11
v_gene: TRBV20-1
CDR3aa: CSLLSTDTQYF

j_gene: TRBJ2-7
len: 13
v_gene: TRBV19
CDR3aa: CASSRDKLYEQYF

j_gene: TRBJ1-2
len: 14
v_gene: TRBV27
CDR3aa: CASRGGRQFYGYTF

j_gene: TRBJ2-7
len: 16
v_gene: TRBV6-1
CDR3aa: CASSELPYDRGYEQYF

j_gene: TRBJ2-1
len: 17
v_gene: TRBV19
CDR3aa: CASSIPMTSGYYNEQFF

j_gene: TRBJ2-5
len: 10
v_gene: TRBV27
CDR3aa: CASGKETQYF

j_gene: TRBJ2-7
len: 17
v_gene: TRBV28
CDR3aa: CASSPAAFGGSGYEQYF

j_gene: TRBJ2-2
len: 16
v_gene: TRBV4-2
CDR3aa: CASSRLSGTNTGELFF

j_gene: TRBJ2-7
len: 14
v_gene: TRBV9
CDR3aa: CASSAGREGYEQYF

j_gene: TRBJ1-4
len: 19
v_gene: TRBV4-1
CDR3aa: CASSQRRQGASDTNEKLFF

j_gene: TRBJ2-7
len: 14
v_gene: TRBV5-1
CDR3aa: CASSLEAAAYEQYF

j_gene: TRBJ1-4
len: 14
v_gene: TRBV4-2
CDR3aa: CASSQGGTNEKLFF

j_gene: TRBJ1-1
len: 13
v_gene: TRBV30
CDR3aa: CAWSVAGGTEAFF

j_gene: TRBJ1-2
len: 13
v_gene: TRBV13
CDR3aa: CASSSQANYGYTF

j_gene: TRBJ1-5
len: 13
v_gene: TRBV7-9
CDR3aa: CASSSQGNQPQHF

j_gene: TRBJ2-7
len: 16
v_gene: TRBV7-2
CDR3aa: CASSNRQGTVGRGWYF

j_gene: TRBJ1-4
len: 16
v_gene: TRBV7-2
CDR3aa: CASSSNSVTTNEKLFF

j_gene: TRBJ2-3
len: 16
v_gene: TRBV5-4
CDR3aa: CASRRWGTRFTDTQYF

j_gene: TRBJ2-7
len: 14
v_gene: TRBV27
CDR3aa: CASKIDADTYEQYF

j_gene: TRBJ2-1
len: 15
v_gene: TRBV4-1
CDR3aa: CASGGAGGRVNEQFF

j_gene: TRBJ2-6
len: 17
v_gene: TRBV9
CDR3aa: CASSVTRDTAGANVLTF

j_gene: TRBJ1-2
len: 16
v_gene: TRBV6-1
CDR3aa: CASSELYRTGWNGYTF

j_gene: TRBJ2-7
len: 16
v_gene: TRBV7-6
CDR3aa: CASSQKTSGRASEQYF

j_gene: TRBJ2-7
len: 12
v_gene: TRBV7-8
CDR3aa: CASSFNREEQYF

j_gene: TRBJ1-5
len: 15
v_gene: TRBV23-1
CDR3aa: CASNPGCNSNQPQHF

j_gene: TRBJ1-6
len: 16
v_gene: TRBV11-2
CDR3aa: CASSSGQGKLHSPLHF

j_gene: TRBJ2-1
len: 14
v_gene: TRBV27
CDR3aa: CASRRGAGYNEQFF

j_gene: TRBJ1-4
len: 16
v_gene: TRBV4-3
CDR3aa: CASSQGFGGENEKLFF

j_gene: TRBJ2-3
len: 13
v_gene: TRBV4-2
CDR3aa: CASSQVGADTQYF

j_gene: TRBJ2-1
len: 13
v_gene: TRBV27
CDR3aa: CASSFSRGDEQFF

j_gene: TRBJ1-3
len: 13
v_gene: TRBV14
CDR3aa: CASRTGTGNTIYF

j_gene: TRBJ2-3
len: 14
v_gene: TRBV27
CDR3aa: CASSFGVSADTQYF

j_gene: TRBJ2-5
len: 14
v_gene: TRBV9
CDR3aa: CASSSASGTETQYF

j_gene: TRBJ2-7
len: 17
v_gene: TRBV19
CDR3aa: CASSIVRGTSEGDEQYF

j_gene: TRBJ1-2
len: 15
v_gene: TRBV4-2
CDR3aa: CASSQDAGLHYGYTF

j_gene: TRBJ1-5
len: 16
v_gene: TRBV7-2
CDR3aa: CASSLALRGGNQPQHF

j_gene: TRBJ2-2
len: 16
v_gene: TRBV7-6
CDR3aa: CASSLTGLGGTGELFF

j_gene: TRBJ2-2
len: 16
v_gene: TRBV29-1
CDR3aa: CSVEYQGFPNTGELFF

j_gene: TRBJ1-6
len: 13
v_gene: TRBV6-4
CDR3aa: CASSPGQYSPLHF

j_gene: TRBJ1-2
len: 15
v_gene: TRBV4-1
CDR3aa: CASSQETGRAQGYTF

j_gene: TRBJ2-7
len: 13
v_gene: TRBV7-8
CDR3aa: CASSQDTLYEQYF